The 18 T cell receptor beta chains below come from one sample, sequenced in a study of control samples from healthy donors and cancer patients. Sequencing was performed with immunoSEQ multiplex PCR; in TCRdb, only in-frame clones are kept and a portion is missing. The table lists approximately 120,000 clones, about 90% of them singletons. The sample taken for sequencing was blood. The source is a young man in good health.

J is TRBJ2-7 and V is TRBV19; D might be TRBD1 (6 bases). Trimming pared 6 bases from V and 4 bases from J, leaving 22 bases between. The CDR3 extends over 16 amino acids. CDR1 is LNHDA, CDR2 SQIVND, per germline (reference sequence). The CDR3 nucleotides are TGTGCCAGTAGCACCCTCCCCCCCGGACAGACTTACGAGCAGTACTTC. As protein: CASSTLPPGQTYEQYF.

V is TRBV7-2 and J is TRBJ2-7; 10 bases agree with TRBD1. The V gene end was trimmed by 5 bases and the J gene end by 5 bases; junction bases not matched to a gene: 6. Germline loops: CDR1 SGHTA, CDR2 FQGNSA. The CDR3 sequence is 14 residues long. The CDR3 region has the DNA TGTGCCAGCAGCCGTCCGGGACAGGGGCACGAGCAGTACTTC. As protein: CASSRPGQGHEQYF. Drawing the rest from reference TRBV7-2 and TRBJ2-7, the complete variable domain is GAGVSQSPSNKVTEKGKDVELRCDPISGHTALYWYRQSLGQGLEFLIYFQGNSAPDKSGLPSDRFSAERTGGSVSTLTIQRTQQEDSAVYLCASSRPGQGHEQYFGPGTRLTVT.

The gene calls are TRBV27 and TRBJ1-1; D gene unclear. CDR1 MNHEY and CDR2 SMNVEV come from the germline V gene (reference sequence). The CDR3 is made up of 15 amino acids. V gave up 6 bases and J gave up 0 bases, with 14 bases separating them. The CDR3 region has the DNA TGTGCCAGCAGCCAAGAAAGGACGGTGAACACTGAAGCTTTCTTT. Protein sequence: CASSQERTVNTEAFF.

This clone was seen a single time. The chain uses TRBV6-5 and TRBJ1-3; tentative D call: TRBD1 (5 bases). The CDR3 has 15 amino acids. CDR1 is MNHEY and CDR2 is SVGAGI in the germline V gene. With 6 bases removed from V and 0 bases from J, the gap between germline ends came to 12 bases. The CDR3 here is CASSQGTSSGNTIYF. CDR3 coding DNA: TGTGCCAGCAGCCAGGGAACAAGCTCTGGAAACACCATATATTTT.

This chain links TRBV2 with TRBJ2-1; no clear D. CDR3 size: 15 residues. The V gene's germline CDR1 is SNHLY and CDR2 FYNNEI. V dropped 1 base and J dropped 7 bases, with 14 bases sitting between them. CDR3 in DNA: TGTGCCAGCAGTGAAGGAGTCCTAGGGTGGAATGAGCAGTTCTTC. Its protein is CASSEGVLGWNEQFF.

The chain joins TRBV29-1 to TRBJ2-1; 12 bases are shared with TRBD2. Trimming took 5 bases from V and 5 from J; bases not matched to a gene: 7. The germline V gene encodes CDR1 SQVTM and CDR2 ANQGSEA. The CDR3 is 15 residues long. The CDR3 reads CSVSLRLAGDNEQFF. As DNA, the CDR3 is TGCAGCGTTTCCCTACGACTAGCGGGAGACAATGAGCAGTTCTTC.

V gene TRBV15 combines with J gene TRBJ2-1, with 7 bases aligning to TRBD1. The trim removed 2 bases at V and 1 base at J, leaving 5 bases unmatched. The CDR3 loop spans 16 amino acids. Looked up from germline, CDR1 is LNHNV and CDR2 is YYDKDF (reference sequence). Written as DNA, the CDR3 is TGTGCCACCAGCAGAACCCGGGACAGATCCTACAATGAGCAGTTCTTC. Protein product: CATSRTRDRSYNEQFF. Full variable domain (rest looked up from reference TRBV15 and TRBJ2-1): DAMVIQNPRYQVTQFGKPVTLSCSQTLNHNVMYWYQQKSSQAPKLLFHYYDKDFNNEADTPDNFQSRRPNTSFCFLDIRSPGLGDTAMYLCATSRTRDRSYNEQFFGPGTRLTVL.

CDR3 in DNA: TGTGCCACCAACAGGGGAAACTATGGCTACACCTTC. This codes for CATNRGNYGYTF. The chain uses TRBV24-1 and TRBJ1-2, with 7 bases aligning to TRBD1. Germline CDR1 and CDR2: KGHDR and SFDVKD. V dropped 8 bases and J dropped 2; count of bases not matched to a gene: 1. The CDR3 is made up of 12 amino acids.

This chain uses TRBV23-1 with TRBJ1-5; D gene ambiguous. TRBV23-1 is an ORF, with its function uncertain. Deletions cut 3 bases from V and 6 bases from J, with 21 bases between. The CDR3 runs 17 residues. CDR3 sequence reads: CASSQHPGGSSSQPQHF. CDR3 nucleotides: TGCGCCAGCAGTCAGCACCCGGGAGGATCAAGTTCTCAGCCCCAGCATTTT.

J is TRBJ1-1 and V is TRBV29-1; D unclear. The V end was cut by 3 bases, the J end by 4 bases, with 6 bases between. CDR1 is SQVTM, CDR2 ANQGSEA, per germline. The CDR3 length is 11 residues. CDR3 loop: CSVDRGTEAFF. Written as DNA, the CDR3 is TGCAGCGTTGATCGGGGCACTGAAGCTTTCTTT. Based on the CDR3 plus reference TRBV29-1 and TRBJ1-1, the full variable domain is SAVISQKPSRDICQRGTSLTIQCQVDSQVTMMFWYRQQPGQSLTLIATANQGSEATYESGFVIDKFPISRPNLTFSTLTVSNMSPEDSSIYLCSVDRGTEAFFGQGTRLTVV.

The gene calls are TRBV7-2 and TRBJ1-2; D is undetermined. The germline V gene has CDR1 SGHTA and CDR2 FQGNSA. Trimming stripped 0 bases from V and 4 bases from J, with 6 bases between. This CDR3 comprises 13 residues. This CDR3 is CASSLAYSYGYTF. As DNA, the CDR3 is TGTGCCAGCAGCTTAGCCTACAGCTATGGCTACACCTTC.

This rearrangement joins TRBV3-1 (or the pseudogene TRBV3-2) to TRBJ2-1; D gene uncertain. V dropped 1 base and J dropped 4 bases, with 20 bases sitting between them. Germline V gene data show CDR1 as LGHDT and CDR2 as YNNKEL (reference sequence). This CDR3 region has 18 residues. CDR3 loop: CASSQAPLYGALYNEQFF. The CDR3 DNA reads as TGTGCCAGCAGCCAAGCCCCCCTCTACGGAGCTCTATACAATGAGCAGTTCTTC.

J is TRBJ1-2 and V is TRBV6-2 or TRBV6-3, with D perhaps matching TRBD1 (5 bases). V was trimmed by 4 bases and J by 8 bases, leaving 11 bases between them. Germline loops: CDR1 MNHEY, CDR2 SVGEGT. CDR3 length: 12 amino acids. CDR3 coding DNA: TGTGCCAGCAGTTTCCAGGGAGGAGGCTACACCTTC. Its protein is CASSFQGGGYTF.

The V call is TRBV11-2, the J call TRBJ2-2; no clear D gene. Trimming stripped 3 bases from V and 0 bases from J, with 11 bases between. This CDR3 comprises 16 residues. Germline lookup yields CDR1 SGHAT and CDR2 FQNNGV. CDR3 DNA: TGTGCCAGCAGCTTTCGCGGCAGAACGAACACCGGGGAGCTGTTTTTT. Translating it yields CASSFRGRTNTGELFF.

The rearrangement uses TRBV19 and TRBJ1-3; tentative D call: TRBD1 (6 bases). The germline V gene encodes CDR1 LNHDA and CDR2 SQIVND (reference sequence). Trimming removed 8 bases at V and 0 bases at J, with 14 bases between. CDR3 length: 15 residues. CDR3 DNA: TGTGCCAGTCGGCGAGGACAGCACTCTGGAAACACCATATATTTT. It codes for CASRRGQHSGNTIYF.

In this sample, this clone is medium-sized. The chain links TRBV30 to TRBJ1-2; D may be TRBD1 (6 bases). The germline V gene has CDR1 GTSNPN and CDR2 SVGIG (reference sequence). There are 15 residues in the CDR3. Trimming removed 1 base at V and 8 bases at J, with 20 bases between. DNA of the CDR3: TGTGCCTGGAGTGAACCTCCGGGACACCCAACGGGCTACACCTTC. It yields the protein CAWSEPPGHPTGYTF.

The rearrangement joins TRBV6-5 to TRBJ2-7, with D unclear. Germline CDR1 is MNHEY and CDR2 is SVGAGI. V lost 5 bases, J lost 5 bases, and 7 bases lay in between. This CDR3 is 11 amino acids long. The CDR3 is CASSLGNEQYF. CDR3 sequence (DNA): TGTGCCAGCAGTCTGGGTAACGAGCAGTACTTC.

In its sample, this clone was seen a few times. This specimen includes other DNA sequences encoding the same CDR3. This chain uses TRBV11-2 with TRBJ1-2; no reliable D call. Germline values: CDR1 SGHAT, CDR2 FQNNGV. Trimming pared 1 base from V and 6 bases from J, leaving 6 bases between. The CDR3 extends over 12 amino acids. This CDR3 is CASSLGRDGYTF. CDR3 in DNA: TGTGCCAGCAGCTTAGGTAGGGATGGCTACACCTTC.